The text below deals with one T cell receptor beta chain. V trimming: 5 bases; J trimming: 5 bases; junction bases outside the gene matches: 16. Germline values: CDR1 LNHDA, CDR2 SQIVND (reference sequence). The CDR3 totals 19 residues. The data were obtained in a study of blood T cell repertoires in COVID-19. Method: immunoSEQ multiplex PCR; TCRdb's copy keeps in-frame clones and lacks some. The sample lists tens of thousands of clones, around nine tenths seen once, with approximately 4.8% in the top ten. The receptor was isolated from a woman at least 80 years old with active COVID-19. The chain carries TRBV19 and TRBJ2-1; 12 bases are a match to TRBD2. The sample was peripheral blood. CDR3 sequence: CASSFTTSGSWARNNEQFF. DNA of the CDR3: TGTGCCAGTAGTTTCACGACTAGCGGGAGCTGGGCGAGGAACAATGAGCAGTTCTTC.